The 24 T cell receptor beta chains below come from one sample, sequenced in a study of blood T cell repertoires in COVID-19. Data came from immunoSEQ multiplex PCR; TCRdb stores just in-frame clones and leaves some out. This sample has approximately 270,000 clones; around 82% occur once, and the top ten carry 0.87%. Sequencing was carried out using peripheral blood. These receptors were collected from a human donor with COVID-19, enrolled during active disease. The donor label of this sample is uncertain.

This clone was observed a few times. The V gene is TRBV4-1, the J gene TRBJ2-7; possibly TRBD2 for D (5 bases). V was clipped by 3 bases and J by 3 bases, with 12 bases between them. CDR1 and CDR2 from the germline V gene are MGHRA and YSYEKL. The CDR3 spans 14 residues. CDR3 sequence: CASSQESDFYEQYF. CDR3 DNA: TGCGCCAGCAGCCAGGAATCGGACTTCTACGAGCAGTACTTC.

This clone has more than one count but fewer than ten. The rearrangement joins TRBV29-1 to TRBJ1-1; D ambiguous. The V gene lost 7 bases and the J gene lost 0 bases, with 15 bases spanning the gap. The CDR3 length is 14 residues. CDR1 and CDR2 from the germline V gene are SQVTM and ANQGSEA. The CDR3 sequence is CSALRQRMNTEAFF. Here the CDR3 DNA reads TGCAGCGCCTTGCGGCAGCGCATGAACACTGAAGCTTTCTTT.

This clone was found once. V and J are TRBV6-1 and TRBJ1-1; D is unresolved. V gave up 3 bases and J gave up 1 base, with 9 bases separating them. CDR1 and CDR2 from the germline V gene are MNHNS and SASEGT. The CDR3 covers 14 residues. CDR3 in DNA: TGTGCCAGCAGTGACCTACGGGGGAACACTGAAGCTTTCTTT. Protein: CASSDLRGNTEAFF.

This chain links TRBV9 with TRBJ2-3, with 14 bases that match TRBD2. Germline CDR1 and CDR2: SGDLS and YYNGEE. V was pared by 0 bases and J by 6 bases, with 3 bases of the junction left unmatched. CDR3 length: 16 amino acids. The CDR3 coding sequence is TGTGCCAGCAGCGTAGCGGGACTAGCGGGAGAGGATACGCAGTATTTT. Protein product: CASSVAGLAGEDTQYF.

V is TRBV23-1 and J is TRBJ1-5; D is undetermined. TRBV23-1 is filed as an ORF, its function uncertain. V gave up 7 bases and J gave up 11 bases, with 6 bases separating them. This CDR3 is built from 9 residues. The CDR3 coding sequence is TGCGCCAGCACCCGGGCCCAGCATTTT. This codes for CASTRAQHF.

This sequence joins TRBV4-1 and TRBJ2-2, with D tentatively TRBD1 (6 bases). V gave up 5 bases and J gave up 1 base, with 11 bases separating them. The CDR3 covers 15 residues. Germline CDR1 and CDR2: MGHRA and YSYEKL. This CDR3 is CASSFPGQNTGELFF. CDR3 nucleotide sequence: TGCGCCAGCAGCTTTCCGGGACAGAACACCGGGGAGCTGTTTTTT.

As regards this clone: Additional DNA sequences in this sample encode the identical CDR3. The chain employs TRBV30 and TRBJ1-2; 12 bases map to TRBD1. In germline, CDR1 is GTSNPN, CDR2 SVGIG (reference sequence). The CDR3 consists of 15 residues. V shed 1 base and J 4 bases; nucleotides not matched to a gene: 4. DNA of the CDR3: TGTGCCTGGAGTGGATTGGGACAGGGGGCCTATGGCTACACCTTC. This encodes CAWSGLGQGAYGYTF.

The chain employs TRBV30 and TRBJ1-3, with D unclear. CDR3 length: 14 residues. Germline V gene data show CDR1 as GTSNPN and CDR2 as SVGIG (reference sequence). This CDR3 reads CACSGGQPGNTIYF. The CDR3 DNA reads as TGTGCTTGCAGCGGAGGTCAACCTGGAAACACCATATATTTT.

The chain is built from TRBV3-1 (or the pseudogene TRBV3-2) and TRBJ2-7, with 10 bases identical to TRBD2. CDR1 is LGHDT, CDR2 YNNKEL, per germline (reference sequence). This CDR3 comprises 19 residues. J lost 1 base, V lost 3 bases, and 15 bases had no gene match. Here the CDR3 reads CASSHQYKRAGGGSYEQYF. The CDR3 region has the DNA TGTGCCAGCAGCCATCAGTATAAGCGAGCGGGAGGGGGATCCTACGAGCAGTACTTC.

The genes are TRBV11-3 and TRBJ2-2; D unresolved. Trimming removed 5 bases at V and 7 bases at J, with 5 bases between. Germline V lookup: CDR1 SGHNT, CDR2 YENEEA. This CDR3 spans 11 amino acids. CDR3: CASSPVGELFF. Written as DNA, the CDR3 is TGTGCCAGCAGCCCTGTCGGGGAGCTGTTTTTT. The whole variable domain, remainder taken from reference TRBV11-3 and TRBJ2-2, is EAGVVQSPRYKIIEKKQPVAFWCNPISGHNTLYWYLQNLGQGPELLIRYENEEAVDDSQLPKDRFSAERLKGVDSTLKIQPAELGDSAVYLCASSPVGELFFGEGSRLTVL.

The chain joins TRBV19 to TRBJ2-3; D is possibly TRBD2 (6 bases). V gave up 5 bases and J gave up 2 bases, with 11 bases separating them. The germline CDR1 and CDR2 sequences are LNHDA and SQIVND (reference sequence). This CDR3 contains 14 residues. CDR3 region: CASSPRGDTDTQYF. The CDR3 coding sequence is TGTGCCAGTAGTCCCCGCGGGGACACAGATACGCAGTATTTT.

The chain couples TRBV28 to TRBJ2-1; D is uncertain. CDR3 length equals 11 residues. From germline, CDR1 is MDHEN and CDR2 SYDVKM. Trimming shortened V by 6 bases and J by 7 bases, and 7 bases separated the two germline ends. The DNA of the CDR3 is TGTGCCAGCAGATTGCGGAATGAGCAGTTCTTC. Protein product: CASRLRNEQFF.

The chain is built from TRBV4-1 and TRBJ1-3, with D perhaps matching TRBD1 (6 bases). Germline loops: CDR1 MGHRA, CDR2 YSYEKL. V was clipped by 1 base and J by 1 base, with 11 bases between them. The CDR3 is 16 residues long. The CDR3 loop reads CASSQGAQGSGNTIYF. The CDR3 nucleotides read TGCGCCAGCAGCCAAGGAGCCCAGGGGTCTGGAAACACCATATATTTT.

The chain employs TRBV7-3 and TRBJ1-1; possibly TRBD1 for D (6 bases). The germline gives CDR1 SGHTA, CDR2 FQGTGA. The CDR3 covers 15 residues. Trimming pared 3 bases from V and 5 bases from J, leaving 16 bases between. CDR3 sequence: CASSFKGVPETEAFF. The CDR3 DNA sequence: TGTGCCAGCAGCTTCAAGGGGGTCCCGGAGACTGAAGCTTTCTTT.

This clone was observed a few times. The rearrangement joins TRBV30 to TRBJ1-5; 11 nucleotides agree with TRBD1. The CDR3 has 14 residues. From germline, CDR1 is GTSNPN and CDR2 SVGIG (reference sequence). V lost 2 bases and J lost 4; bases outside the gene matches: 1. The CDR3 nucleotides read TGTGCCTGGAGTCGGGACAGGGGGAATCAGCCCCAGCATTTT. Encoded protein: CAWSRDRGNQPQHF.

This chain joins TRBV7-2 and TRBJ2-6, with D perhaps TRBD1 (5 bases). Trimming pared 8 bases from V and 0 bases from J, leaving 8 bases between. CDR1 SGHTA and CDR2 FQGNSA come from the germline V gene. This CDR3 has 14 residues. The CDR3 coding sequence is TGTGCCAGCGACGGACACTCTGGGGCCAACGTCCTGACTTTC. Translation: CASDGHSGANVLTF. Supplemented by reference TRBV7-2 and TRBJ2-6, the full variable domain reads GAGVSQSPSNKVTEKGKDVELRCDPISGHTALYWYRQSLGQGLEFLIYFQGNSAPDKSGLPSDRFSAERTGGSVSTLTIQRTQQEDSAVYLCASDGHSGANVLTFGAGSRLTVL.

The genes are TRBV7-9 and TRBJ1-2; D is unclear. Trimming took 3 bases from V and 4 from J, leaving 15 bases between them. The germline CDR1 and CDR2 sequences are SEHNR and FQNEAQ (reference sequence). The length of the CDR3 is 15 residues. CDR3 sequence (DNA): TGTGCCAGCAGCTTGGTTTTGGGCGTAGGCTATGGCTACACCTTC. Residues: CASSLVLGVGYGYTF.

The V and J genes are TRBV28 and TRBJ1-4; D is perhaps TRBD1 (6 bases). This CDR3 comprises 14 residues. The V end was cut by 3 bases, the J end by 4 bases, with 9 bases between. Germline CDR1 is MDHEN and CDR2 is SYDVKM. The CDR3 DNA reads TGTGCCAGCAGTTTTTACAGGGATAATGAAAAACTGTTTTTT. As protein: CASSFYRDNEKLFF.

J is TRBJ1-6 and V is TRBV6-4; D gene ambiguous. The CDR3 covers 13 residues. CDR1 MRHNA and CDR2 SNTAGT come from the germline V gene. The germline V and J ends were trimmed by 6 bases and 7 bases, with 10 bases remaining between them. The CDR3 bases are TGTGCCAGCAGCAGAGAGGCCAATTCACCCCTCCACTTT. Its translation is CASSREANSPLHF.

This chain connects TRBV29-1 to TRBJ2-1; 11 bases are shared with TRBD1. The ends lost 1 base at V and 5 bases at J; junction bases unmatched: 7. Germline-derived CDR1 and CDR2 are SQVTM and ANQGSEA. This CDR3 has 16 residues. The CDR3 sequence: CSVEGARTGGNNEQFF. Here the CDR3 DNA reads TGCAGCGTTGAAGGGGCGAGGACAGGGGGCAACAATGAGCAGTTCTTC.

The chain has TRBV5-1 and TRBJ1-5; D is perhaps TRBD1 (6 bases). This CDR3 is 15 amino acids long. Germline lookup yields CDR1 SGHRS and CDR2 YFSETQ. V shed 5 bases and J shed 7 bases, with 19 bases lying between them. CDR3 loop: CASRDVPGARQPQHF. CDR3 DNA sequence: TGCGCCAGCAGGGATGTGCCAGGGGCTCGACAGCCCCAGCATTTT.

As for this clone: The sample holds other DNA sequences that translate to the same CDR3. The chain joins TRBV28 to TRBJ1-2; no clear D gene. V dropped 6 bases and J dropped 0 bases, with 5 bases sitting between them. There are 12 residues in the CDR3. The germline CDR1 and CDR2 sequences are MDHEN and SYDVKM. Written as DNA, the CDR3 is TGTGCCAGCAGACCAGCTAACTATGGCTACACCTTC. Its protein is CASRPANYGYTF.

Here the CDR3 DNA reads TGTGCCAGCAGTTCGCCTAGCGGATACACCGGGGAGCTGTTTTTT. Amino acids: CASSSPSGYTGELFF. J is TRBJ2-2 and V is TRBV7-8; 7 bases line up with TRBD2. The germline V gene has CDR1 SGHVS and CDR2 FQNEAQ. The CDR3 is made up of 15 amino acids. J lost 3 bases, V lost 6 bases, and 7 bases had no gene match.

This clone was counted a single time. The rearrangement uses TRBV10-1 and TRBJ1-4; TRBD1 aligns across 7 bases. V was clipped by 0 bases and J by 7 bases; unmatched bases: 5. The CDR3 is 15 residues long. CDR1 is WNHNN and CDR2 is SYGVQD in the germline V gene (reference sequence). CDR3 in DNA: TGCGCCAGCAGTGAGTCGATGACAGGGTCTGAAAAACTGTTTTTT. Translating it yields CASSESMTGSEKLFF.